The T cell receptor beta chain described here comes from a study of blood T cell repertoires in COVID-19. Libraries were prepared by immunoSEQ multiplex PCR; TCRdb keeps only in-frame clonotypes and omits some of them. The profile shows over 80,000 clones, around 79% of them singletons. Germline assignment: CDR1 SGHRS and CDR2 YFSETQ. V was clipped by 0 bases and J by 7 bases, with 7 bases between them. The CDR3 runs to 12 residues. The receptor was derived from a woman over 75 with active or convalescent COVID-19. Sequenced material: peripheral blood. This chain links TRBV5-1 with TRBJ1-2; D gene uncertain. CDR3 residues: CASSLAEGGYTF. The DNA of the CDR3 is TGCGCCAGCAGCTTGGCCGAGGGTGGCTACACCTTC.